This entry lists 32 T cell receptor beta chains sequenced from one sample in a study of blood T cell repertoires in COVID-19. Method: immunoSEQ multiplex PCR; TCRdb's copy keeps in-frame clones and lacks some. The profile shows some 250,000 clones, approximately 84% of them singletons. The specimen was PBMCs or T cells enriched from blood (not recorded which). These receptors originate from a man aged 35 to 55 who had recovered from COVID-19.

In this sample, this clone turned up a few times. The chain has TRBV10-3 and TRBJ2-7; 9 bases match TRBD2. After removal of 4 bases from V and 0 bases from J, the junction contained 1 base not matched to a gene. Per the germline V gene, CDR1 is ENHRY and CDR2 is SYGVKD. The CDR3 covers 14 residues. CDR3 sequence: CAISVSGGSYEQYF. In nucleotides, the CDR3 is TGTGCCATCAGTGTTAGCGGGGGCTCCTACGAGCAGTACTTC.

J is TRBJ1-2 and V is TRBV7-9; 8 bases map to TRBD1. This CDR3 is built from 16 residues. Trimming removed 3 bases from V and 4 bases from J; junction bases left unmatched: 10. Germline V gene data show CDR1 as SEHNR and CDR2 as FQNEAQ (reference sequence). The CDR3 DNA is TGTGCCAGCAGCTTTCGGACAGGGACGGTAGGCTATGGCTACACCTTC. It codes for CASSFRTGTVGYGYTF.

The CDR3 is CASSAKGGSLGETQYF. CDR3 bases: TGTGCCAGCAGCGCAAAGGGCGGGTCCCTGGGAGAGACCCAGTACTTC. The chain joins TRBV9 to TRBJ2-5, with D perhaps matching TRBD2 (5 bases). The CDR3 has 16 residues. V was cut by 3 bases and J by 4 bases, with 19 bases left in between. The V gene's germline CDR1 is SGDLS and CDR2 YYNGEE.

V usage is TRBV11-2 and J usage is TRBJ1-5; possibly TRBD1 for D (5 bases). Germline loops: CDR1 SGHAT, CDR2 FQNNGV. This CDR3 is 16 amino acids long. V gave up 1 base and J gave up 2 bases, with 12 bases separating them. CDR3 DNA sequence: TGTGCCAGCAGCTTAGTGGGGGGTAAGGGCAATCAGCCCCAGCATTTT. It specifies CASSLVGGKGNQPQHF.

This rearrangement joins TRBV27 to TRBJ1-6; no clear D gene. There are 17 residues in the CDR3. V was cut by 7 bases and J by 0 bases, with 16 bases left in between. Germline lookup yields CDR1 MNHEY and CDR2 SMNVEV (reference sequence). CDR3 region: CASTIKSLPSYNSPLHF. The CDR3 DNA reads TGTGCCAGCACGATCAAGAGCCTCCCCTCCTATAATTCACCCCTCCACTTT.

The chain recombines TRBV12-3 or TRBV12-4 with TRBJ2-7; D unresolved. This CDR3 region has 13 residues. The ends were cut back, 2 bases at V and 5 bases at J, with 10 bases in the middle. In DNA form, the CDR3 reads TGTGCCAGCAGTTTACTTCAGGCCAACGAGCAGTACTTC. Amino acids: CASSLLQANEQYF.

This clone was counted a few times. V and J are TRBV5-1 and TRBJ1-4, with D perhaps matching TRBD1 (5 bases). There are 14 residues in the CDR3. From germline, CDR1 is SGHRS and CDR2 YFSETQ. The V end lost 2 bases, the J end lost 7 bases, and 12 bases lay between the germline ends. DNA for the CDR3: TGCGCCAGCAGCTTAACAGGCTCCCGTGAAAAACTGTTTTTT. Translating gives CASSLTGSREKLFF.

DNA of the CDR3: TGTGCCAGTCGCCTCTCGGGAGATACGCAGTATTTT. Amino acids: CASRLSGDTQYF. This chain connects TRBV19 to TRBJ2-3; D call uncertain. Trimming stripped 8 bases from V and 5 bases from J, with 11 bases between. This CDR3 has 12 amino acids. The germline CDR1 and CDR2 sequences are LNHDA and SQIVND (reference sequence).

The rearrangement links TRBV3-1 (or the pseudogene TRBV3-2) to TRBJ2-3; weak D call: TRBD1 (5 bases). Germline V lookup: CDR1 LGHDT, CDR2 YNNKEL (reference sequence). The CDR3 runs to 14 residues. The V gene lost 4 bases and the J gene lost 5 bases, with 13 bases spanning the gap. The CDR3 region has the DNA TGTGCCAGCAGCCCCCGCAGGGCAAAAGATACGCAGTATTTT. It yields the protein CASSPRRAKDTQYF.

In its sample, this clone was seen once. The chain employs TRBV4-1 and TRBJ2-1; 10 bases are a match to TRBD2. This CDR3 contains 15 residues. The V segment lost 4 bases and the J segment 4 bases; nucleotides outside the gene matches: 4. The germline gives CDR1 MGHRA, CDR2 YSYEKL. This CDR3 is CASSLPLAGYNEQFF. The CDR3 nucleotides are TGCGCCAGCAGCCTCCCACTAGCGGGATACAATGAGCAGTTCTTC.

The gene calls are TRBV27 and TRBJ1-6; the match to TRBD1 covers 7 bases. The ends lost 3 bases at V and 3 bases at J; junction bases unmatched: 8. CDR1 is MNHEY and CDR2 is SMNVEV in the germline V gene (reference sequence). CDR3 length: 17 residues. The CDR3 DNA follows: TGTGCCAGCAGTTTTCCCAACAGGGGCGACTATAATTCACCCCTCCACTTT. Protein product: CASSFPNRGDYNSPLHF.

The chain carries TRBV18 and TRBJ2-1; 7 bases are a match to TRBD2. CDR1 is KGHSH, CDR2 LQKENI, per germline. Trimming cost V 2 bases and J 0 bases; bases outside gene matches: 4. The length of the CDR3 is 16 residues. The CDR3 reads CASSPSGGSSYNEQFF. In DNA form, the CDR3 reads TGTGCCAGCTCACCATCCGGCGGGAGCTCCTACAATGAGCAGTTCTTC. Looking up the rest from reference TRBV18 and TRBJ2-1 gives the full variable domain: NAGVMQNPRHLVRRRGQEARLRCSPMKGHSHVYWYRQLPEEGLKFMVYLQKENIIDESGMPKERFSAEFPKEGPSILRIQQVVRGDSAAYFCASSPSGGSSYNEQFFGPGTRLTVL.

This chain links TRBV28 with TRBJ1-2, with TRBD1 as a possible D gene (6 bases). CDR1 is MDHEN and CDR2 is SYDVKM in the germline V gene. Deletions cut 8 bases from V and 2 bases from J, with 18 bases between. This CDR3 has 15 amino acids. CDR3 residues: CASETAGTLNYGYTF. The CDR3, as DNA: TGTGCCAGCGAAACTGCCGGGACACTAAACTATGGCTACACCTTC.

The V call is TRBV18, the J call TRBJ1-2; no clear D. CDR3 length: 14 residues. Trimming removed 2 bases from V and 4 bases from J, with 11 bases in between. Germline-derived CDR1 and CDR2 are KGHSH and LQKENI. CDR3 sequence (DNA): TGTGCCAGCTCACCAAACACTGGACTCTATGGCTACACCTTC. Its protein is CASSPNTGLYGYTF.

The chain recombines TRBV3-1 (or the pseudogene TRBV3-2) with TRBJ1-5, with D perhaps TRBD1 (6 bases). The length of the CDR3 is 14 residues. Deletions cut 1 base from V and 9 bases from J, with 13 bases between. Germline V gives CDR1 LGHDT, CDR2 YNNKEL (reference sequence). CDR3 DNA: TGTGCCAGCAGCCAAGGGACAGCCGACGGGCCCCAGCATTTT. Its translation is CASSQGTADGPQHF.

The chain is built from TRBV7-9 and TRBJ1-2; the D gene is possibly TRBD1 (6 bases). There are 13 residues in the CDR3. Trimming shortened V by 2 bases and J by 8 bases, and 12 bases separated the two germline ends. Germline lookup yields CDR1 SEHNR and CDR2 FQNEAQ (reference sequence). The CDR3 region has the DNA TGTGCCAGCAGCTTACTTCAGGGGCGCGGCTACACCTTC. It translates to CASSLLQGRGYTF.

This clone was detected only a few times. The genes are TRBV24-1 and TRBJ2-3; 14 bases are shared with TRBD2. The J segment lost 2 bases and the V segment lost 5 bases, leaving 2 bases of the junction unmatched. Germline assignment: CDR1 KGHDR and CDR2 SFDVKD. CDR3 length equals 16 residues. The CDR3 DNA is TGTGCCACCAGTGGGACTAGCGGGAGGAACACAGATACGCAGTATTTT. Its protein product is CATSGTSGRNTDTQYF.

The CDR3 coding sequence is TGTGCCAGCAGCTCCAGCCGGGGGGCGAGGGGCTACACCTTC. Its protein is CASSSSRGARGYTF. The V call is TRBV7-2, the J call TRBJ1-2, with TRBD1 as a possible D gene (6 bases). Trimming shortened V by 4 bases and J by 8 bases, and 17 bases separated the two germline ends. This CDR3 spans 14 amino acids. Germline CDR1 SGHTA, CDR2 FQGNSA.

Remarks on this clone: The identical CDR3 is also encoded by other nucleotide sequences in the sample. The chain links TRBV6-5 to TRBJ1-6, with 9 bases identical to TRBD1. CDR3 length equals 14 residues. Germline assignment: CDR1 MNHEY and CDR2 SVGAGI. After removal of 4 bases from V and 10 bases from J, the junction contained 5 bases not matched to a gene. The CDR3 sequence is CASSSGQGRSPLHF. The CDR3 nucleotides read TGTGCCAGCAGTTCCGGACAGGGGCGCTCACCCCTCCACTTT.

The chain is built from TRBV27 and TRBJ1-2, with D maybe TRBD1 (5 bases). In germline, CDR1 is MNHEY, CDR2 SMNVEV (reference sequence). The length of the CDR3 is 17 residues. V shed 4 bases and J shed 3 bases, with 21 bases lying between them. The CDR3 loop is CASSSGTFGGWDYGYTF. The CDR3 DNA sequence: TGTGCCAGCAGTTCCGGGACCTTTGGGGGGTGGGACTATGGCTACACCTTC.

The chain has TRBV25-1 and TRBJ1-4; no firm D call. The CDR3 sequence is 14 residues long. Germline V lookup: CDR1 MGHDK, CDR2 SYGVNS. V lost 2 bases, J lost 2 bases, and 6 bases lay in between. The CDR3 DNA reads TGTGCCAGCAGTGAAGGCGGGACTAATGAAAAACTGTTTTTT. Protein: CASSEGGTNEKLFF.

The chain has TRBV7-2 and TRBJ1-2; a possible D gene is TRBD1 (5 bases). Germline V lookup: CDR1 SGHTA, CDR2 FQGNSA. Trimming left V 7 bases short and J 6 bases short, with 21 bases between. This CDR3 has 15 residues. In DNA form, the CDR3 reads TGTGCCAGCACCTATGGGGGGAACACTGCCAATGGCTACACCTTC. The encoded protein is CASTYGGNTANGYTF.

The chain couples TRBV7-9 to TRBJ2-1, with 15 bases identical to TRBD2. Germline lookup yields CDR1 SEHNR and CDR2 FQNEAQ (reference sequence). Trimming removed 4 bases from V and 3 bases from J; junction bases left unmatched: 10. The CDR3 contains 19 residues. CDR3 nucleotide sequence: TGTGCCAGCAGCTCTACAAGGACTAGCGGGAGGGCCCTCTACAATGAGCAGTTCTTC. Protein sequence: CASSSTRTSGRALYNEQFF.

The chain couples TRBV7-3 to TRBJ2-7; 7 nucleotides line up with TRBD1. The CDR3 loop spans 13 amino acids. Germline V gene data show CDR1 as SGHTA and CDR2 as FQGTGA. The V gene end was trimmed by 5 bases and the J gene end by 5 bases; junction bases not matched to a gene: 6. The CDR3 DNA reads as TGTGCCAGCAGCCGCTCGGACAGGCACGAGCAGTACTTC. Translated: CASSRSDRHEQYF.

The J gene is TRBJ2-7, the V gene TRBV9, with TRBD1 identical over 9 bases. V lost 3 bases, J lost 2 bases, and 6 bases stayed unmatched. There are 15 residues in the CDR3. Germline V gives CDR1 SGDLS, CDR2 YYNGEE. The CDR3 DNA reads TGTGCCAGCAGCGCAGACAGGGGGGTACCCTACGAGCAGTACTTC. Protein product: CASSADRGVPYEQYF.

J is TRBJ2-5 and V is TRBV4-2, with 7 bases fitting TRBD2. Trimming took 6 bases from V and 1 from J; bases not matched to a gene: 2. The CDR3 has 13 amino acids. Germline CDR1 reads LGHNA; CDR2 reads YNFKEQ. DNA for the CDR3: TGTGCCAGCAGGAGCGGGGCCCAAGAGACCCAGTACTTC. Its protein is CASRSGAQETQYF.

This clone was seen only once. CDR3 nucleotides: TGTGCCAGCAGGATACCGGGACAGGGTGGGGAGACCCAGTACTTC. Translation gives CASRIPGQGGETQYF. This chain uses TRBV28 with TRBJ2-5; 9 bases agree with TRBD1. From germline, CDR1 is MDHEN and CDR2 SYDVKM. The J segment lost 5 bases and the V segment lost 6 bases, leaving 10 bases of the junction unmatched. The CDR3 extends over 15 amino acids.

The count of this clone is one. The rearrangement uses TRBV5-4 and TRBJ1-1; D is perhaps TRBD1 (5 bases). This CDR3 spans 15 amino acids. V dropped 3 bases and J dropped 4 bases, with 16 bases sitting between them. The germline CDR1 and CDR2 sequences are SGHNT and YYREEE (reference sequence). CDR3 loop: CASSSARGRGTEAFF. In DNA, the CDR3 is TGTGCCAGCAGCTCGGCAAGGGGAAGAGGCACTGAAGCTTTCTTT.

Points on this clone: Other DNA sequences in the sample encode the same CDR3. The chain joins TRBV10-3 to TRBJ1-2, with 7 bases fitting TRBD1. The CDR3 covers 12 residues. Germline V CDR1 and CDR2: ENHRY, SYGVKD. V trimming: 3 bases; J trimming: 8 bases; junction bases outside the gene matches: 3. In DNA, the CDR3 is TGTGCCATCAGTGAACAGGGGAGAGGCTACACCTTC. Residues: CAISEQGRGYTF.

V usage is TRBV24-1 and J usage is TRBJ2-3, with D possibly being TRBD2 (5 bases). CDR3 length: 14 residues. Germline V gene data show CDR1 as KGHDR and CDR2 as SFDVKD. The ends were cut back, 9 bases at V and 6 bases at J, with 18 bases in the middle. CDR3 in DNA: TGTGCCACCGCAGACGGGAACTTCTGGGATACGCAGTATTTT. Protein sequence: CATADGNFWDTQYF.

J is TRBJ1-6 and V is TRBV5-6; 9 positions agree with TRBD1. J lost 6 bases, V lost 5 bases, and 9 bases had no gene match. Germline-derived CDR1 and CDR2 are SGHDT and YYEEEE. The CDR3 loop spans 16 amino acids. The CDR3 sequence is CASRPAGTGLNSPLHF. CDR3 DNA: TGTGCCAGCAGGCCTGCCGGGACAGGGCTTAATTCACCCCTCCACTTT.

V and J are TRBV5-4 and TRBJ1-2; a possible D gene is TRBD1 (6 bases). Germline-derived CDR1 and CDR2 are SGHNT and YYREEE (reference sequence). The germline V and J ends were trimmed by 0 bases and 4 bases, with 10 bases remaining between them. There are 14 residues in the CDR3. The CDR3 DNA follows: TGTGCCAGCAGCTTGGAGGGGACACCCTATGGCTACACCTTC. It codes for CASSLEGTPYGYTF.